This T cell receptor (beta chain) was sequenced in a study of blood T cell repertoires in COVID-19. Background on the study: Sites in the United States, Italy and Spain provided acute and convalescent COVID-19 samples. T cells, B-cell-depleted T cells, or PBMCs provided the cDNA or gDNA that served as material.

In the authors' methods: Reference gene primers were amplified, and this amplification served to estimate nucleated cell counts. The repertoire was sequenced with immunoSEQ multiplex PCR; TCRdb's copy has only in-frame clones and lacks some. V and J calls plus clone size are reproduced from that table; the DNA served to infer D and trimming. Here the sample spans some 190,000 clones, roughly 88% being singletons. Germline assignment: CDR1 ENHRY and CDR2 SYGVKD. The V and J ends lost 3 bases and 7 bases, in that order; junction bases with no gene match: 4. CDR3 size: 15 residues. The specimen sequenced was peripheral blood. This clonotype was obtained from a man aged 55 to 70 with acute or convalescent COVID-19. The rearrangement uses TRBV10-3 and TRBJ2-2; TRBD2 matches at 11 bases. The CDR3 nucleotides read TGTGCCATCAGTGACGGGACTAGCGGATTCGGGGAGCTGTTTTTT. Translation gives CAISDGTSGFGELFF.